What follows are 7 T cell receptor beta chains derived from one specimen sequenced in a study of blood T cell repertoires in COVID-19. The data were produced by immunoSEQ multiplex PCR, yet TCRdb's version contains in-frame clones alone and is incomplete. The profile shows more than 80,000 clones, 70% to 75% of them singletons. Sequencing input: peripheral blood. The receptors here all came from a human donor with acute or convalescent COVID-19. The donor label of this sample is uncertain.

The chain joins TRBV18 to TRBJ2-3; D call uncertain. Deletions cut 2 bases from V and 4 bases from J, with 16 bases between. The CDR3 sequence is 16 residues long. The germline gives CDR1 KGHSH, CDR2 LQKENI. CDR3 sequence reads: CASSPIGPSAADTQYF. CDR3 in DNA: TGTGCCAGCTCACCAATTGGTCCATCGGCGGCAGATACGCAGTATTTT.

Here the CDR3 reads CASSLGWSGGALGDTQYF. The CDR3, as DNA: TGCGCCAGCAGCTTGGGGTGGAGCGGGGGGGCCCTTGGAGATACGCAGTATTTT. The chain recombines TRBV5-1 with TRBJ2-3; 10 positions agree with TRBD2. Germline values: CDR1 SGHRS, CDR2 YFSETQ. V shed 0 bases and J 5 bases; nucleotides not matched to a gene: 12. The CDR3 consists of 18 residues.

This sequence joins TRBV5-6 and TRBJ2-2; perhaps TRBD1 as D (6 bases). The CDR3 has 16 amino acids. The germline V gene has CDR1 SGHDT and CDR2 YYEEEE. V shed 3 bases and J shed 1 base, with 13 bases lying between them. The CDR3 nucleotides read TGTGCCAGCAGCTCCTGGGGACACCAGAACACCGGGGAGCTGTTTTTT. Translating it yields CASSSWGHQNTGELFF.

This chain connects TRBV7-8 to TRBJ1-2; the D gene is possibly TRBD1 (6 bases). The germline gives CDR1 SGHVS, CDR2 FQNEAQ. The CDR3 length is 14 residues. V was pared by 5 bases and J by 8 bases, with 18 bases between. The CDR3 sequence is CASSTNRASGGYTF. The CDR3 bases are TGTGCCAGCAGCACCAACAGGGCCTCTGGAGGCTACACCTTC.

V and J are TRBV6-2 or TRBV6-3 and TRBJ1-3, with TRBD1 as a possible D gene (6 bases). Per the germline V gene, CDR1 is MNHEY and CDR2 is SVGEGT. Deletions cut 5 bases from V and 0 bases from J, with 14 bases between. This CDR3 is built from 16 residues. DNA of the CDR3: TGTGCCAGCAGTGTTGGGACATCTTACTCTGGAAACACCATATATTTT. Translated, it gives CASSVGTSYSGNTIYF.

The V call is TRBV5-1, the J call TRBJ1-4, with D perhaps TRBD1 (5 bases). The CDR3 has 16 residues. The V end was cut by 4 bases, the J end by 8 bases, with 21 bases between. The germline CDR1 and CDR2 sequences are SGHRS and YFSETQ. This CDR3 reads CASSPNQGSSEEKLFF. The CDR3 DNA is TGCGCCAGCAGCCCAAACCAGGGATCTTCGGAAGAAAAACTGTTTTTT.

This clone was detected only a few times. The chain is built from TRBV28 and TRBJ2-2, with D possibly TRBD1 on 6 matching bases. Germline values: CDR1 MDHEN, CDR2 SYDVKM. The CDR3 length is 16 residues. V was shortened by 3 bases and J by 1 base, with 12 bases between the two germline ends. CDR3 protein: CASSFLLDRNTGELFF. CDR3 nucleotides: TGTGCCAGCAGTTTCCTTCTGGACAGGAACACCGGGGAGCTGTTTTTT. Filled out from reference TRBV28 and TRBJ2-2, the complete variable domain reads DVKVTQSSRYLVKRTGEKVFLECVQDMDHENMFWYRQDPGLGLRLIYFSYDVKMKEKGDIPEGYSVSREKKERFSLILESASTNQTSMYLCASSFLLDRNTGELFFGEGSRLTVL.